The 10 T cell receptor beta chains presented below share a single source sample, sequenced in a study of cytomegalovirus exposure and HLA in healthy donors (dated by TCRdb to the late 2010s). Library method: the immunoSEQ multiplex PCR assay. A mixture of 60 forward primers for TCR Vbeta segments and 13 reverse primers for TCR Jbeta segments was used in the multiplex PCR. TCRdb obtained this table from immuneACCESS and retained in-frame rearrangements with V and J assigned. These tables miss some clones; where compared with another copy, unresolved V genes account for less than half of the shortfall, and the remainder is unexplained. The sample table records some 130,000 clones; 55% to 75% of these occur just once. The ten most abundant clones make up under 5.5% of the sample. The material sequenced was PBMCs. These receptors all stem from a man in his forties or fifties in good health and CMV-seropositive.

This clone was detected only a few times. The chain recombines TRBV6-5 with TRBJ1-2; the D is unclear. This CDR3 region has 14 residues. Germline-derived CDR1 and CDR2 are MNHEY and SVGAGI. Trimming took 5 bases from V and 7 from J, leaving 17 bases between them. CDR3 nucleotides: TGTGCCAGCAGTCCCGGCAGGCGCCAAGGTGGCTACACCTTC. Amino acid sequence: CASSPGRRQGGYTF.

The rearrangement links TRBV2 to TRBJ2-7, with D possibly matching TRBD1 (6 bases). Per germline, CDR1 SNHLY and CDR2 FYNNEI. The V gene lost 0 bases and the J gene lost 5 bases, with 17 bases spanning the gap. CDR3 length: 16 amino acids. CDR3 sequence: CASSEASPGTPDEQYF. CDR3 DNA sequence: TGTGCCAGCAGTGAAGCCTCCCCCGGGACACCTGACGAGCAGTACTTC.

For the CDR3, the DNA is TGTGCCAGCAGCTTCAGGGGGGACAATTCACCCCTCCACTTT. Amino acid sequence: CASSFRGDNSPLHF. This chain links TRBV7-9 with TRBJ1-6; 7 bases fit TRBD1. Germline CDR1 SEHNR, CDR2 FQNEAQ (reference sequence). The CDR3 is made up of 14 amino acids. V shed 3 bases and J 7 bases; nucleotides not matched to a gene: 3.

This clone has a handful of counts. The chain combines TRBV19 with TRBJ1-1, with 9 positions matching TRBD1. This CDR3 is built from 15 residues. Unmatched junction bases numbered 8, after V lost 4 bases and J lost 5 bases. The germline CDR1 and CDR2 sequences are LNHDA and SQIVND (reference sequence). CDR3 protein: CASSNPYRGRTEAFF. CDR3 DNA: TGTGCCAGTAGTAACCCGTACAGGGGGCGGACTGAAGCTTTCTTT. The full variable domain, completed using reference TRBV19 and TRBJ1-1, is DGGITQSPKYLFRKEGQNVTLSCEQNLNHDAMYWYRQDPGQGLRLIYYSQIVNDFQKGDIAEGYSVSREKKESFPLTVTSAQKNPTAFYLCASSNPYRGRTEAFFGQGTRLTVV.

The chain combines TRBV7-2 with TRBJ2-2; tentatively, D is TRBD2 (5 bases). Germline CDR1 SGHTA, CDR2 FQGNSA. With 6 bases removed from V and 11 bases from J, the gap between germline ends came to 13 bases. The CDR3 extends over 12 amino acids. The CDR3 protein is CASSPDSAELFF. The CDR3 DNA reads TGTGCCAGCAGTCCGGACTCGGCTGAGCTGTTTTTT.

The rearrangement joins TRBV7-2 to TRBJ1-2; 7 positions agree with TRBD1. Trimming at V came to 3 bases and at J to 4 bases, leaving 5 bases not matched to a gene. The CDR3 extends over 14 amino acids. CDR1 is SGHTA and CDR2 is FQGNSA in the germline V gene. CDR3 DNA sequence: TGTGCCAGCAGCTTGACAGGGTTCTCCTATGGCTACACCTTC. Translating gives CASSLTGFSYGYTF.

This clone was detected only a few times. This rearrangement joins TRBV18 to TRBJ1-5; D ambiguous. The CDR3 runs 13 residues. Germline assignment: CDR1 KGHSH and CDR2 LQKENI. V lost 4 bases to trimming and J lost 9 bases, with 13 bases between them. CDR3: CASSQTLSAPQHF. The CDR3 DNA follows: TGTGCCAGCTCACAGACTCTAAGTGCGCCCCAGCATTTT.

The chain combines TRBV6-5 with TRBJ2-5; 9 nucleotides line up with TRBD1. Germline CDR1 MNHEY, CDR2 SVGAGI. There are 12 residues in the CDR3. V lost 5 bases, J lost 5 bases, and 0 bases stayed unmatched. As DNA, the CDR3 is TGTGCCAGCAGTGGACAGGGGGAGACCCAGTACTTC. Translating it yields CASSGQGETQYF.

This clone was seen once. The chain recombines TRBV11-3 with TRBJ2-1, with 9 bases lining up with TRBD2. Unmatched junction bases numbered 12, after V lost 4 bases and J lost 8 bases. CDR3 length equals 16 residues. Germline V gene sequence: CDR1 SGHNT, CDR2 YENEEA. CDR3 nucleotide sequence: TGTGCCAGCAGCTACCGACGGGGACTAGCTGGGGATGAGCAGTTCTTC. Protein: CASSYRRGLAGDEQFF. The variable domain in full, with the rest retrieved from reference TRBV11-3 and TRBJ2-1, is EAGVVQSPRYKIIEKKQPVAFWCNPISGHNTLYWYLQNLGQGPELLIRYENEEAVDDSQLPKDRFSAERLKGVDSTLKIQPAELGDSAVYLCASSYRRGLAGDEQFFGPGTRLTVL.

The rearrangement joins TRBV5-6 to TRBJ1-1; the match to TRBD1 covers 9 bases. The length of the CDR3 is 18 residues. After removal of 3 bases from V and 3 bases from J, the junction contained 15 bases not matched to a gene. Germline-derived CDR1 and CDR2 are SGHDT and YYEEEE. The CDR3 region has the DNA TGTGCCAGCAGCTCTACCCCCGGGACAGGGCTGACCTACACTGAAGCTTTCTTT. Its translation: CASSSTPGTGLTYTEAFF.